This TCR beta chain emerged from a study of T-cell reconstitution after alpha-beta-depleted transplantation in children. The CDR3 sequence is 15 residues long. V lost 1 base, J lost 3 bases, and 13 bases lay in between. The sample holds a few counts of this clonotype. This sample's TCRbeta library carried unique molecular identifier barcodes. Using its own MiXCR run on the PCR reads, TCRdb lists one record per CDR3 protein. The sample has about 900,000 distinct CDR3 sequences, roughly 29% seen once; the top ten hold under 30%. This material consisted of PBMCs, mostly from graft donor cells, taken 360 days after TCRalphabeta/CD19-depleted stem cell transplant. This clonotype originated in a boy in the first two years of life who had a stem cell transplant for SCID, so the T cells may come from the graft donor. J is TRBJ2-7 and V is TRBV12-3 or TRBV12-4; D possibly matches TRBD1 or TRBD2 (7 bases each). CDR3 residues: CASSLGQGGVYEQYF. The CDR3 DNA reads TGTGCCAGCAGTTTAGGACAGGGAGGGGTCTACGAGCAGTACTTC.